This T cell receptor beta chain was obtained from a study of early T cells in non-severe SARS-CoV-2 infection. Germline V gene sequence: CDR1 SGHTA, CDR2 FQGNSA. V was pared by 4 bases and J by 2 bases, with 11 bases of the junction left unmatched. This CDR3 has 16 amino acids. Unique molecular identifiers were added to individual cDNA molecules. Each CDR3 protein is one row after TCRdb ran MiXCR on the 5' RACE reads. This table has approximately 71,000 distinct CDR3 sequences, 9.5% to 15% appearing once. This material consisted of whole blood, taken at baseline. The V gene is TRBV7-2, the J gene TRBJ2-7; 7 bases map to TRBD1. This TCR came from an adult who was a healthcare worker with PCR-confirmed SARS-CoV-2 infection or an uninfected control (not recorded which). The CDR3 nucleotides read TGTGCCAGCAGCTACCAATTCAGACAGGGAACCTACGAGCAGTACTTC. It translates to CASSYQFRQGTYEQYF.